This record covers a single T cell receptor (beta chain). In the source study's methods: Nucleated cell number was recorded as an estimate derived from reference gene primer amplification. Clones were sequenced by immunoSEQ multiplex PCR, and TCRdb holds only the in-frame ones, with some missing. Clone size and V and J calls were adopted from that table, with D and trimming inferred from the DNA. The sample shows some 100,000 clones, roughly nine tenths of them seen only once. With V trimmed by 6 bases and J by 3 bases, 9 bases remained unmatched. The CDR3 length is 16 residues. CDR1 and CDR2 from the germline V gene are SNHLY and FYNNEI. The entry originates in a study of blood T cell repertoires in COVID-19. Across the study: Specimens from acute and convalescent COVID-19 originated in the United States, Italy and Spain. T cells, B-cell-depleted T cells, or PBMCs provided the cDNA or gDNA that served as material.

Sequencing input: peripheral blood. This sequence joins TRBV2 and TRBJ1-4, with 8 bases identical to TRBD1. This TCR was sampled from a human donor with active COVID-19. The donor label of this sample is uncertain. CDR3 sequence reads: CASRKDRVGANEKLFF. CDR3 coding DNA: TGTGCCAGCAGGAAGGACAGGGTGGGGGCTAATGAAAAACTGTTTTTT.